These 2 T cell receptor beta chains came from one sample sequenced in a study of OX40 agonist ivuxolimab in advanced cancers. Assay used: immunoSEQ multiplex PCR; TCRdb lists only in-frame clones, some missing. This table has tens of thousands of clones, around 82% appearing once. The material sequenced was CD4+ or CD8+ T cells sorted from blood, taken in a trial of the OX40 agonist ivuxolimab. The source is an adult with an advanced solid tumor such as melanoma, head and neck, liver or kidney cancer.

DNA for the CDR3: TGTGCCTGGAAGCTGAACTCTGGAAACACCATATATTTT. Its translation: CAWKLNSGNTIYF. V usage is TRBV30 and J usage is TRBJ1-3; D call uncertain. The germline V gene encodes CDR1 GTSNPN and CDR2 SVGIG (reference sequence). The V end was cut by 4 bases, the J end by 0 bases, with 7 bases between. CDR3 length: 13 amino acids.

The J gene is TRBJ2-2, the V gene TRBV7-2; 12 bases match TRBD1. The V gene end was trimmed by 4 bases and the J gene end by 5 bases; junction bases not matched to a gene: 14. Looked up from germline, CDR1 is SGHTA and CDR2 is FQGNSA. CDR3 length: 19 amino acids. This chain's CDR3 is CASSSLPGQGAKKTGELFF. As DNA, the CDR3 is TGTGCCAGCAGCTCGCTACCGGGACAGGGGGCAAAGAAGACCGGGGAGCTGTTTTTT.